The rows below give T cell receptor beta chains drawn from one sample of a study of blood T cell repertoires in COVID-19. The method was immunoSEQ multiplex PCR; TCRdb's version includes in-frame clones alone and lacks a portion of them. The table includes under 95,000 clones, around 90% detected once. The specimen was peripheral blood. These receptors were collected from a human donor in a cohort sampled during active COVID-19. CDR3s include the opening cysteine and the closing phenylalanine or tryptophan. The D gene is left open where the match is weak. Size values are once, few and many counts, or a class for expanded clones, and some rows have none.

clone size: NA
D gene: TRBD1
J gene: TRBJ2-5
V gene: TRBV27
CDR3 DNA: TGTGCCAGCAGTTTATGGACAGGGGTGGAAGAGACCCAGTACTTC
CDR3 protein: CASSLWTGVEETQYF

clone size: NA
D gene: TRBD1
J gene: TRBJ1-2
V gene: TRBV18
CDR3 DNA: TGTGCCAGCTCACGGGGACAGCCGAACTATGGCTACACCTTC
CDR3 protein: CASSRGQPNYGYTF

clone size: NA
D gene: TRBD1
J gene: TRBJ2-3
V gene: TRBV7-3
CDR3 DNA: TGTGCCAGCAGTGGACAGGGTTGGGCAGATACGCAGTATTTT
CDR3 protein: CASSGQGWADTQYF

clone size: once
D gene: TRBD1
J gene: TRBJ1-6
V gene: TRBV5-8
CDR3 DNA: TGTGCCAGCAGCCTGGGGACAGGGAAAAATTCACCCCTCCACTTT
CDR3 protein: CASSLGTGKNSPLHF

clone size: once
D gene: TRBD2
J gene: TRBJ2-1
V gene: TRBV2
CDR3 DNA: TGTGCCAGCAGTATTCCGGGGGGGCCTGTAAATGAGCAGTTCTTC
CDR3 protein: CASSIPGGPVNEQFF

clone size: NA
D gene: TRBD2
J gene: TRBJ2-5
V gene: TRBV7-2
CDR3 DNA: TGTGCCAGCAGCTTAGCGGGTAGCGGGCGGGAGACCCAGTACTTC
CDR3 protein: CASSLAGSGRETQYF

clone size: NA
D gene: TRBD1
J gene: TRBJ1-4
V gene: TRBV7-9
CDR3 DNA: TGTGCCAGCAGCCGGGGACAGTCGGGGGAAAAACTGTTTTTT
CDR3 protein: CASSRGQSGEKLFF

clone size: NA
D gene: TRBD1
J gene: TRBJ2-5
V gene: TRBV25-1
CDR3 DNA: TGTGCCAGCAGTGGGGGACAGGGTTTTGGACAAGAGACCCAGTACTTC
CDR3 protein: CASSGGQGFGQETQYF

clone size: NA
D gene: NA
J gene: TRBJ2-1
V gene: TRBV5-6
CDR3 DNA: TGTGCCAGCAGCTCGGACAATGAGCAGTTCTTC
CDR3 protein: CASSSDNEQFF

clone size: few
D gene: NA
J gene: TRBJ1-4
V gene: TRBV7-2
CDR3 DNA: TGTGCCAGCAGCCCCGAGGCAACTAATGAAAAACTGTTTTTT
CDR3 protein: CASSPEATNEKLFF

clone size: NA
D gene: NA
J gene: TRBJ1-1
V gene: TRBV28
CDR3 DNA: TGTGCCAGCACCAGACAGTTACACACTGAAGCTTTCTTT
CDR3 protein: CASTRQLHTEAFF

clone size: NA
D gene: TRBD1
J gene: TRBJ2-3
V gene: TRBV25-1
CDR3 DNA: TGTGCCAGCAGTATGGCTGGGACAGGGAGAGATACGCAGTATTTT
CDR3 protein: CASSMAGTGRDTQYF

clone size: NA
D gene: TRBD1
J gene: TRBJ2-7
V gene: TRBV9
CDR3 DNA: TGTGCCAGCAGCCCGGGGACAGGGGGCGCGTACGAGCAGTACTTC
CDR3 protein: CASSPGTGGAYEQYF

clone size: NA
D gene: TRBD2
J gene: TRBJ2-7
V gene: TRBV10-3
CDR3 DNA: TGTGCCATCAGTGAGTCGGAGGGACTAGTTCGGCACGAGCAGTACTTC
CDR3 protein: CAISESEGLVRHEQYF

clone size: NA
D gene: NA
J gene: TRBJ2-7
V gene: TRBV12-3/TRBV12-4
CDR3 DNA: TGTGCCAGCAGTAATCAGGGCTACGAGCAGTACTTC
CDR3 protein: CASSNQGYEQYF

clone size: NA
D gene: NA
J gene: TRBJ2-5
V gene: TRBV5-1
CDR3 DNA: TGCGCCAGCAGCTTGGCGGGGACTCACCAAGAGACCCAGTACTTC
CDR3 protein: CASSLAGTHQETQYF